The 16 T cell receptor beta chains below were found in one sample sequenced in a study of OX40 agonist ivuxolimab in advanced cancers. TCRdb's table, derived via immunoSEQ multiplex PCR, lists solely in-frame clones and lacks some. The sample lists about 72,000 clones, roughly 87% occurring once. Sequencing was performed on CD4+ or CD8+ T cells sorted from blood, taken in a trial of the OX40 agonist ivuxolimab. These TCRs come from an adult with an advanced solid tumor such as melanoma, head and neck, liver or kidney cancer.

V usage is TRBV2 and J usage is TRBJ1-1; the D is unclear. Germline assignment: CDR1 SNHLY and CDR2 FYNNEI. Trimming cost V 10 bases and J 0 bases, with 12 bases left between them. The CDR3 spans 13 residues. In nucleotides, the CDR3 is TGTGCCACCCAGACCGAGTTGAACACTGAAGCTTTCTTT. Translation gives CATQTELNTEAFF.

The V gene is TRBV28, the J gene TRBJ2-6; a possible D gene is TRBD2 (5 bases). Per germline, CDR1 MDHEN and CDR2 SYDVKM. This CDR3 region has 13 residues. The germline V and J ends were trimmed by 6 bases and 9 bases, with 12 bases remaining between them. The CDR3 region has the DNA TGTGCCAGCAGCTTTATCCGGGACAACGTCCTGACTTTC. Protein product: CASSFIRDNVLTF.

This sequence joins TRBV6-1 and TRBJ1-4; D perhaps matches TRBD1 (6 bases). Germline loops: CDR1 MNHNS, CDR2 SASEGT. The CDR3 is 14 amino acids. V lost 7 bases and J lost 6, with 15 bases in between. The CDR3 nucleotides are TGTGCCAGCATATCGACAGGCGGGTATGAAAAACTGTTTTTT. The encoded protein is CASISTGGYEKLFF.

This chain connects TRBV9 to TRBJ1-3, with D maybe TRBD1 (5 bases). Germline CDR1 SGDLS, CDR2 YYNGEE. The CDR3 consists of 15 residues. Trimming stripped 3 bases from V and 0 bases from J, with 10 bases between. This chain's CDR3 is CASSAGYFSGNTIYF. CDR3 in DNA: TGTGCCAGCAGCGCAGGGTATTTCTCTGGAAACACCATATATTTT. Drawing the rest from reference TRBV9 and TRBJ1-3, the complete variable domain is DSGVTQTPKHLITATGQRVTLRCSPRSGDLSVYWYQQSLDQGLQFLIQYYNGEERAKGNILERFSAQQFPDLHSELNLSSLELGDSALYFCASSAGYFSGNTIYFGEGSWLTVV.

The chain couples TRBV28 to TRBJ2-5; TRBD2 aligns across 7 bases. Germline values: CDR1 MDHEN, CDR2 SYDVKM. The CDR3 has 15 amino acids. J lost 4 bases, V lost 5 bases, and 10 bases had no gene match. For the CDR3, the DNA is TGTGCCAGCAGTCCCCGAGGGAGGGTAGTAGAGACCCAGTACTTC. Its translation: CASSPRGRVVETQYF.

The chain joins TRBV2 to TRBJ1-3, with 8 bases lining up with TRBD1. With V trimmed by 8 bases and J by 2 bases, 2 bases remained unmatched. CDR3 length: 13 residues. Germline V lookup: CDR1 SNHLY, CDR2 FYNNEI. The DNA of the CDR3 is TGTGCCAGCCGGGGACAGGCTGGAAACACCATATATTTT. Translating gives CASRGQAGNTIYF.

The count of this clone is one. This rearrangement joins TRBV7-9 to TRBJ1-2; a weak D match, TRBD1 (5 bases). The CDR3 is made up of 16 amino acids. Germline V gene sequence: CDR1 SEHNR, CDR2 FQNEAQ (reference sequence). V was trimmed by 0 bases and J by 5 bases, leaving 16 bases between them. The CDR3 bases are TGTGCCAGCAGCTTAGCTGAGGCAGGGTCGAGGTATGGCTACACCTTC. Translating gives CASSLAEAGSRYGYTF.

The J gene is TRBJ1-4, the V gene TRBV6-1; D unclear. CDR3 size: 16 residues. Trimming stripped 2 bases from V and 5 bases from J, with 15 bases between. Germline CDR1 is MNHNS and CDR2 is SASEGT. CDR3 sequence: CASSEPGSLSNEKLFF. The CDR3, as DNA: TGTGCCAGCAGTGAACCTGGGAGTCTGTCCAATGAAAAACTGTTTTTT.

V usage is TRBV5-4 and J usage is TRBJ2-3, with TRBD2 matching over 8 bases. The CDR3 is 14 residues long. CDR1 is SGHNT, CDR2 YYREEE, per germline (reference sequence). The V and J ends lost 2 bases and 6 bases, in that order; junction bases with no gene match: 5. CDR3 DNA sequence: TGTGCCAGCAGCTTCCCCGGGGGGGCCGATACGCAGTATTTT. Its protein is CASSFPGGADTQYF.

The chain recombines TRBV1 with TRBJ1-5. TRBV1 is a recognized pseudogene. The CDR3 consists of 17 residues. The CDR3 bases are TGCACCAGCAGCCAAGGCCGGGGCCTCTATAGCAATCAGCCCCAGCATTTT. Protein: CTSSQGRGLYSNQPQHF.

This clone was observed a handful of times. This rearrangement joins TRBV28 to TRBJ2-4, with TRBD2 as a possible D gene (5 bases). Germline loops: CDR1 MDHEN, CDR2 SYDVKM. V shed 1 base and J shed 5 bases, with 6 bases lying between them. This CDR3 region has 13 residues. The CDR3 DNA follows: TGTGCCAGCAGTTTATTGGGAGAAAACATTCAGTACTTC. This gives the protein CASSLLGENIQYF. The full variable domain, its missing parts supplied by reference TRBV28 and TRBJ2-4, is DVKVTQSSRYLVKRTGEKVFLECVQDMDHENMFWYRQDPGLGLRLIYFSYDVKMKEKGDIPEGYSVSREKKERFSLILESASTNQTSMYLCASSLLGENIQYFGAGTRLSVL.

The chain couples TRBV2 to TRBJ1-5; D might be TRBD1 (6 bases). The CDR3 contains 14 residues. The V gene's germline CDR1 is SNHLY and CDR2 FYNNEI. V was shortened by 6 bases and J by 5 bases, with 14 bases between the two germline ends. The CDR3 loop reads CASSLTGGYQPQHF. CDR3 coding DNA: TGTGCCAGCAGCCTGACAGGAGGGTATCAGCCCCAGCATTTT.

The J gene is TRBJ2-5, the V gene TRBV5-1, with unresolved D. Germline V gene lookup returns CDR1 SGHRS and CDR2 YFSETQ. The length of the CDR3 is 13 residues. With 1 base removed from V and 1 base from J, the gap between germline ends came to 5 bases. CDR3 sequence (DNA): TGCGCCAGCAGCTTGACCCCCCAAGAGACCCAGTACTTC. It encodes CASSLTPQETQYF.

This chain connects TRBV27 to TRBJ1-6; no clear D gene. Trimming shortened V by 0 bases and J by 4 bases, and 19 bases separated the two germline ends. Per the germline V gene, CDR1 is MNHEY and CDR2 is SMNVEV (reference sequence). The CDR3 consists of 19 residues. The CDR3 sequence is CASSLSLGSLLGYNSPLHF. The CDR3 DNA follows: TGTGCCAGCAGTTTATCGTTGGGTAGTCTTCTGGGGTATAATTCACCCCTCCACTTT.

The table lists this clone with a few counts. The chain has TRBV7-9 and TRBJ2-2; D could derive from TRBD1 or TRBD2 (6 bases each). Germline values: CDR1 SEHNR, CDR2 FQNEAQ (reference sequence). Trimming stripped 5 bases from V and 3 bases from J, with 10 bases between. The CDR3 loop spans 14 amino acids. The CDR3: CASSPRGDTGELFF. CDR3 nucleotide sequence: TGTGCCAGCAGCCCAAGGGGGGACACCGGGGAGCTGTTTTTT.

The chain has TRBV2 and TRBJ2-5; maybe TRBD2 (6 bases). The CDR3 spans 16 residues. V lost 4 bases and J lost 2, with 17 bases in between. Germline V lookup: CDR1 SNHLY, CDR2 FYNNEI. The DNA of the CDR3 is TGTGCCAGCAGTGCCGGGCGGGGATATTTACAAGAGACCCAGTACTTC. Its translation is CASSAGRGYLQETQYF.